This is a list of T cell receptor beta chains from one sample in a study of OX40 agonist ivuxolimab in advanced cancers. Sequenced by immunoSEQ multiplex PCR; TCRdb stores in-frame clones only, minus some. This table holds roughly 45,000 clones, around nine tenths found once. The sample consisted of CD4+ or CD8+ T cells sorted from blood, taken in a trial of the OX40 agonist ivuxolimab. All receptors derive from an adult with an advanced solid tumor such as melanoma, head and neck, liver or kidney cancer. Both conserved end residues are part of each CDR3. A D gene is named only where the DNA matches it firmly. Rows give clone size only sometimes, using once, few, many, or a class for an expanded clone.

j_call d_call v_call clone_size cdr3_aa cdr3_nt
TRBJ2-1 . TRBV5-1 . CASSLEVWAGNDEQFF TGCGCCAGCAGCTTGGAAGTGTGGGCAGGGAACGATGAGCAGTTCTTC
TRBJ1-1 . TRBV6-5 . CASSYAGSIMNTEAFF TGTGCCAGCAGTTACGCGGGTTCCATTATGAACACTGAAGCTTTCTTT
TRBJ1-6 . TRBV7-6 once CASSSKNSAAPLHF TGTGCCAGCAGCTCAAAAAACTCGGCCGCACCCCTCCACTTT
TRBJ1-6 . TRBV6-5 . CASRDGYSPLHF TGTGCCAGCAGAGACGGGTATTCACCCCTCCACTTT
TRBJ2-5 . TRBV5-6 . CASSFQASYQETQYF TGTGCCAGCAGCTTCCAGGCATCGTACCAAGAGACCCAGTACTTC
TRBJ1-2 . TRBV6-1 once CASSASARQPDYGYTF TGTGCCAGCAGTGCATCGGCCCGACAGCCGGACTATGGCTACACCTTC
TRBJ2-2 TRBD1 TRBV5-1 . CASSWTGSENTGELFF TGCGCCAGCAGCTGGACAGGGTCGGAGAACACCGGGGAGCTGTTTTTT
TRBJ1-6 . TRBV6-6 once CASSPVGARNSPLHF TGTGCCAGCAGCCCCGTGGGGGCGCGGAATTCACCCCTCCACTTT
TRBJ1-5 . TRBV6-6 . CASSYSGSQPQHF TGTGCCAGCAGTTACAGTGGGTCTCAGCCCCAGCATTTT
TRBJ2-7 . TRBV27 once CASSFTGTYGQYF TGTGCCAGCAGTTTTACGGGGACCTACGGGCAGTACTTC
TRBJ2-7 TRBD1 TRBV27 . CASRPGQGVTYEQYF TGTGCCAGCAGGCCCGGACAGGGGGTAACCTACGAGCAGTACTTC
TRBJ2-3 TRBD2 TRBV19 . CASSPGTILADTQYF TGTGCCAGTAGTCCTGGGACTATCTTGGCAGATACGCAGTATTTT
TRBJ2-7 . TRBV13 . CASSLEGGYEQYF TGTGCCAGCAGCTTAGAGGGTGGTTACGAGCAGTACTTC
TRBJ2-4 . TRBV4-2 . CASSQGLTSHPTYF TGTGCCAGCAGCCAGGGGTTAACTAGCCACCCAACGTACTTC
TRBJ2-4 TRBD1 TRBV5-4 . CASSLGSGQEYF TGTGCCAGCAGCTTGGGCTCGGGACAGGAGTACTTC
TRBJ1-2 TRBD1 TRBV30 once CAWSVQETGGYGYTF TGTGCCTGGAGTGTACAGGAGACAGGGGGCTATGGCTACACCTTC
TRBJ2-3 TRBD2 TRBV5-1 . CASSFNSRLATSTDTQYF TGCGCCAGCAGCTTTAATTCTCGACTAGCGACTAGCACAGATACGCAGTATTTT
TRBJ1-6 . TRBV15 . CATRHRDNYNSPLHF TGTGCCACCCGGCACAGGGACAACTATAATTCACCCCTCCACTTT
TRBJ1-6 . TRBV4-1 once CASSPQDTYNSPLHF TGCGCCAGCAGCCCTCAGGATACCTATAATTCACCCCTCCACTTT
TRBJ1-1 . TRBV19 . CASSWGRVSEAFF TGTGCCAGTAGCTGGGGGAGGGTTTCTGAAGCTTTCTTT
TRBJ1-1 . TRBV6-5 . CASSQGPTNTEAFF TGTGCCAGCAGTCAAGGACCTACGAACACTGAAGCTTTCTTT
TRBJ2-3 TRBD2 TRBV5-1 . CASSLRLASTTDTQYF TGCGCCAGCAGCTTGAGACTAGCGTCGACCACAGATACGCAGTATTTT
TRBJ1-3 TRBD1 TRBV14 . CASSQRDRDPSGNTIYF TGTGCCAGCAGCCAAAGGGACAGGGACCCCTCTGGAAACACCATATATTTT
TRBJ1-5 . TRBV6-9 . CASSYSVNQPQHF TGTGCCAGCAGTTACAGTGTCAATCAGCCCCAGCATTTT
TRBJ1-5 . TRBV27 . CASSSLDDLKGPQHF TGTGCCAGCAGTTCCCTGGACGACCTCAAGGGACCCCAGCATTTT
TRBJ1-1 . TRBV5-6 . CASSLGQGPTEAFF TGTGCCAGCAGCTTGGGGCAGGGGCCCACTGAAGCTTTCTTT
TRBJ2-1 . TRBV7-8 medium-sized CASSLVAIGSSSYNEQFF TGTGCCAGCAGCTTAGTTGCCATTGGCAGTAGCTCCTACAATGAGCAGTTCTTC
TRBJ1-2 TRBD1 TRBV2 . CASSPETQTRPGGFYGYTF TGTGCCAGCAGCCCCGAGACTCAGACACGTCCAGGGGGTTTTTATGGCTACACCTTC
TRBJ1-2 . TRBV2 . CARGGYGYTF TGTGCCCGGGGGGGCTATGGCTACACCTTC
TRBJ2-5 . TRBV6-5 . CASSPSYKEETQYF TGTGCCAGCAGTCCCTCATACAAAGAAGAGACCCAGTACTTC
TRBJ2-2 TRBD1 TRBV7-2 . CASSSSLSGQLNTGELFF TGTGCCAGCAGCTCTAGTCTTTCGGGACAGCTAAACACCGGGGAGCTGTTTTTT
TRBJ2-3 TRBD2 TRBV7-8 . CASSTLSHSGGTDTQYF TGTGCCAGCAGCACTCTCTCCCATAGCGGGGGCACAGATACGCAGTATTTT
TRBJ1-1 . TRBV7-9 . CASSLALGTAHEAFF TGTGCCAGCAGCTTAGCGCTGGGAACAGCCCATGAAGCTTTCTTT
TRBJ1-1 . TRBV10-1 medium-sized CASSGQAEAFF TGCGCCAGCAGTGGGCAGGCTGAAGCTTTCTTT
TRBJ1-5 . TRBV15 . CATNEGANQPQHF TGTGCCACCAACGAAGGGGCCAATCAGCCCCAGCATTTT
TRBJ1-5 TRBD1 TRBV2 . CASRGQGNQPQHF TGTGCCAGCAGAGGACAGGGCAATCAGCCCCAGCATTTT
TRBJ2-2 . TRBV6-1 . CAIRDINTGELFF TGTGCCATCCGGGACATTAACACCGGGGAGCTGTTTTTT
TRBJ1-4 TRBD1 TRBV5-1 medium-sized CASSLVTGGANEKLFF TGCGCCAGCAGCTTGGTAACAGGGGGAGCTAATGAAAAACTGTTTTTT
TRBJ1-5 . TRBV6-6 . CASSYWGDQPQHF TGTGCCAGCAGTTACTGGGGGGATCAGCCCCAGCATTTT
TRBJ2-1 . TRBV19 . CASSIFGATYNEQFF TGTGCCAGTAGTATTTTTGGGGCAACCTACAATGAGCAGTTCTTC
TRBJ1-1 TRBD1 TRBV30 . CAWTLGQGMNTEAFF TGTGCCTGGACCTTGGGACAGGGGATGAACACTGAAGCTTTCTTT
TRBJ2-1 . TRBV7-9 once CASSFSVTGSSYNEQFF TGTGCCAGCAGCTTCTCAGTGACCGGAAGCTCCTACAATGAGCAGTTCTTC
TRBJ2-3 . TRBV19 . CATQHEFNTDTQYF TGTGCCACCCAACACGAATTCAACACAGATACGCAGTATTTT
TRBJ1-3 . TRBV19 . CASSMVGVSSSGNTIYF TGTGCCAGTAGTATGGTCGGAGTCAGTTCCTCCGGAAACACCATATATTTT
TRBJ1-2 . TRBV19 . CASSIDKGDYGYTF TGTGCCAGTAGTATAGATAAAGGGGACTATGGCTACACCTTC
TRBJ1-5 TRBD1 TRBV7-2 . CASRWDRADQPQHF TGTGCCAGCAGATGGGACAGGGCGGATCAGCCCCAGCATTTT
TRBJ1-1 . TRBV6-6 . CASSVGNTEAFF TGTGCCAGCAGTGTAGGGAACACTGAAGCTTTCTTT
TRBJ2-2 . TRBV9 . CASSGRENTGELFF TGTGCCAGCTCGGGGCGCGAGAACACCGGGGAGCTGTTTTTT
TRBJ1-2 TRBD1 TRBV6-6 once CASSYSRGPGYGYTF TGTGCCAGCAGTTACTCGAGGGGGCCCGGCTATGGCTACACCTTC
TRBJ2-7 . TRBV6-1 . CASSEAGDEQYF TGTGCCAGCAGTGAAGCGGGTGACGAGCAGTACTTC
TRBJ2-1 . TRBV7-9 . CASSPTGVSSYNEQFF TGTGCCAGCAGCCCCACGGGGGTGAGCTCCTACAATGAGCAGTTCTTC
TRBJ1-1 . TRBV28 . CASSFVGNGAEAFF TGTGCCAGCAGTTTTGTAGGGAATGGGGCTGAAGCTTTCTTT
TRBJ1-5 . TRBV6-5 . CASSFAGNGQPQHF TGTGCCAGCAGTTTTGCAGGGAATGGTCAGCCCCAGCATTTT
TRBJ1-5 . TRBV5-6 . CASSLRGNQPQHF TGTGCCAGCAGCTTAAGGGGCAATCAGCCCCAGCATTTT
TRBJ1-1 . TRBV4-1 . CASSHSLNTEAFF TGCGCCAGCAGCCACTCTCTGAACACTGAAGCTTTCTTT
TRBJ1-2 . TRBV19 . CASSIAGGLAYGYTF TGTGCCAGTAGTATAGCAGGCGGGCTTGCCTATGGCTACACCTTC
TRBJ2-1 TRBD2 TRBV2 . CASSALAGGRDYNEQFF TGTGCCAGCAGTGCGTTAGCGGGGGGACGAGACTACAATGAGCAGTTCTTC
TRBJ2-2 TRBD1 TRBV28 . CASSPSRGRGTGELFF TGTGCCAGCAGTCCGTCCAGGGGGCGCGGCACCGGGGAGCTGTTTTTT
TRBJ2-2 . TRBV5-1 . CASSPTGVTGELFF TGCGCCAGCAGCCCGACCGGGGTTACCGGGGAGCTGTTTTTT
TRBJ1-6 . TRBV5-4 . CASSFQRGIYNSPLHF TGTGCCAGCAGCTTTCAACGTGGGATCTATAATTCACCCCTCCACTTT